Given below is one T cell receptor beta chain in context. The entry originates in a study of blood T cells in healthy people across ages. The CDR3 loop spans 13 amino acids. Unmatched junction bases numbered 10, after V lost 7 bases and J lost 11 bases. Germline assignment: CDR1 KGHDR and CDR2 SFDVKD. Combining a sample-barcoded 5' primer with a J-beta primer mix, a second PCR ran for roughly 7 to 12 cycles. Each CDR3 protein is one row after TCRdb ran MiXCR on the 5' RACE reads. The sample records around 710,000 distinct CDR3 sequences, about 42% being singletons. Sequencing was carried out using blood. J is TRBJ2-5 and V is TRBV24-1, with 9 bases aligning to TRBD2. This TCR derives from a woman aged 55-69 years in good health. The CDR3 coding sequence is TGTGCCACCAGCGGTCTAGCGGGGAATGAGCAGTACTTC. It codes for CATSGLAGNEQYF.